The source of this T cell receptor beta chain is a study of siplizumab effects on memory and regulatory T cells (dated by TCRdb to the late 2010s). Regarding the study in general: The study examined how the anti-CD2 antibody siplizumab affects alloreactive T-cell subsets in allogeneic mixed lymphocyte reactions built from human PBMCs. Paper-wide results and their limitations: Siplizumab significantly reduced the cumulative frequency of alloreactive sequences traceable to unstimulated CD4+ memory T cells. The suppressive function of proliferating Tregs from siplizumab cultures was not functionally confirmed. Among mappable alloreactive CD4+ clones, the Treg-derived fraction averaged approximately 66% with siplizumab versus 26.9% in control reactions. Unstimulated naive T cells appeared more diverse than memory T cells, and naive cells seemed to contribute substantially to the alloresponse. Sequences below about 10^-5 frequency were poorly captured, so only a minor fraction of alloreactive clones could be mapped to unstimulated subsets. For roughly 75-95% of proliferating CD4+ or CD8+ clones, no naive or memory phenotype could be assigned.

Sorted unstimulated T cells, along with proliferating T cells recovered from mixed lymphocyte reactions, underwent TCRbeta CDR3 sequencing. Fresh whole blood from approximately ten HLA-typed healthy donors was used to isolate PBMCs. Trimming leaves V shorter by 7 bases and J shorter by 9 bases, with the junction holding 3 bases beyond the gene matches. Measured from the cysteine to the phenylalanine, the CDR3 is 12 residues long. Only the CDR3 region is kept as DNA, spanning 36 bases read in frame from base 1. Taken from the germline V gene (reference sequence), the CDR1 and CDR2 loops are LNHDA and SQIVND. This clone showed up just a few times. It has no known antigen specificity. No much larger clone is present one base from it, and per-base qualities are unavailable. Preparation of the library involved the immunoSEQ multiplex PCR assay. Roughly 10^5 TCR templates per sample were assayed on the deep sequencing platform. Genomic DNA extracted from sorted T cells was used for TCRbeta CDR3 sequencing. The study's own analysis went as follows. Clonal analysis of TCRbeta CDR3 data was done in the R programming language. Unstimulated samples were compared with post-reaction CFSE-low samples to define alloreactive CD4+ and CD8+ clones. Regulatory or non-regulatory origin of alloreactive CD4+ clones was assigned by matching sequences to the sorted unstimulated Treg and non-Treg repertoires. The table was pulled from immuneACCESS by TCRdb, which kept in-frame rearrangements only. Such tables lose some clones; where checked, under half of the loss comes from unresolved V genes, and the rest has no known cause. V and J calls and clone size are as listed in that table; D and trimming were resolved from the DNA. The sample table records some 75,000 clones; 85% to 95% of these occur just once. The ten largest clones represent around 5% of the sample.

This sequence uses TRBV19 and TRBJ1-6; a stretch of 7 junction bases matches TRBD1. The source of this sequence is a human donor in good health. Input material: CD8+ T cells sorted from blood. The CDR3: CASKDRVSPLHF. At the DNA level, the sequence is TGTGCCAGTAAAGACAGGGTTTCACCCCTCCACTTT.